The clone carrying this TCR beta chain was seen once. This CDR3 contains 14 residues. V lost 9 bases and J 4 bases, leaving 17 bases between the germline ends. Germline CDR1 SNHLY, CDR2 FYNNEI. The data were taken from a study of T cell changes during pregnancy in multiple sclerosis. The method was immunoSEQ multiplex PCR; TCRdb's version includes in-frame clones alone and lacks a portion of them. The table lists 30,000 to 45,000 clones, about 92% of them singletons, with roughly 0.46% in the top ten. Sequenced material: CD4+ T cells from peripheral blood mononuclear cells, taken after pregnancy. This chain uses TRBV2 with TRBJ2-3, with D possibly being TRBD2 (7 bases). This receptor was identified in a female donor with multiple sclerosis, enrolled in a pregnancy study. This chain's CDR3 is CASMNGGGADTQYF. CDR3 DNA: TGTGCCAGTATGAATGGGGGGGGCGCAGATACGCAGTATTTT.